This T cell receptor beta chain was sequenced in a study of cytomegalovirus exposure and HLA in healthy donors. Study information: HLA-typed donors contributed about 85 million unique TCRs, which were held in an early data release. General study findings and limits: As a later analysis showed, a missense DCLRE1C variant was linked to trimming of TCR beta V- and J-genes. Serostatus for CMV was the only available immune exposure information. According to the study, some 160 TCR beta chains were cytomegalovirus-associated.

This clone was found a few times. Its antigen remains unknown. 60 Vbeta and 13 Jbeta primers were used in PCR. Sequencing used immunoSEQ multiplex PCR; TCRdb keeps in-frame clones, though not all of them. The data contain under 200,000 clones, 81% of them singletons. The CDR3 runs to 19 residues. In germline, CDR1 is SGHNT, CDR2 YYREEE (reference sequence). The ends lost 3 bases at V and 0 bases at J; junction bases unmatched: 9. The receptor's source is a man aged 45 to 65 in good health and CMV-seronegative. Sequences were obtained from PBMCs. This chain connects TRBV5-4 to TRBJ2-1; 13 bases are shared with TRBD2. Here the CDR3 DNA reads TGTGCCAGCAGCTCGCCGACTAGCGGGGGGAAAAGCTCCTACAATGAGCAGTTCTTC. This encodes CASSSPTSGGKSSYNEQFF.